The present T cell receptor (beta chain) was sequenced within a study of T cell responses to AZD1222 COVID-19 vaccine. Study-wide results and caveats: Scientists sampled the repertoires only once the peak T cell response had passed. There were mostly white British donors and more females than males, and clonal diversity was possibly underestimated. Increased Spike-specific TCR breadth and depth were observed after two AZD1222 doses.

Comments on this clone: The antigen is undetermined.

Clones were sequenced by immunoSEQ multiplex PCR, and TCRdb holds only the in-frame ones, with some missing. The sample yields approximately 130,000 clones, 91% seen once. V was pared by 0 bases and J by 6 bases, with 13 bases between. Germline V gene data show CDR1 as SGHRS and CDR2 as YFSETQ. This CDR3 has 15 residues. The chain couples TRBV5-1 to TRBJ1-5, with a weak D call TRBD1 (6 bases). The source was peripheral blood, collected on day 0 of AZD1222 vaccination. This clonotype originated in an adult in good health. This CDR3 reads CASSLGGAGTQPQHF. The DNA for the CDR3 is TGCGCCAGCAGCTTGGGGGGGGCGGGAACTCAGCCCCAGCATTTT.